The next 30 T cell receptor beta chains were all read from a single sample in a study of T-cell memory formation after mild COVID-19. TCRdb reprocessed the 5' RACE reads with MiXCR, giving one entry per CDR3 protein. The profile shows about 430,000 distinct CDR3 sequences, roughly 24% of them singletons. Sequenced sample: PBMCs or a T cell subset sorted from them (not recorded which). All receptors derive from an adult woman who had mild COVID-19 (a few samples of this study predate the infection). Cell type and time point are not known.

The CDR3 DNA reads as TGTGCCTGGAGTGTACAGCGCGACACTGAAGCTTTCTTT. Translation: CAWSVQRDTEAFF. The chain joins TRBV30 to TRBJ1-1; D uncertain. CDR3 length equals 13 residues. CDR1 is GTSNPN, CDR2 SVGIG, per germline (reference sequence). The V gene lost 0 bases and the J gene lost 3 bases, with 8 bases spanning the gap. Full variable domain (outside the CDR3, taken from reference TRBV30 and TRBJ1-1): SQTIHQWPATLVQPVGSPLSLECTVEGTSNPNLYWYRQAAGRGLQLLFYSVGIGQISSEVPQNLSASRPQDRQFILSSKKLLLSDSGFYLCAWSVQRDTEAFFGQGTRLTVV.

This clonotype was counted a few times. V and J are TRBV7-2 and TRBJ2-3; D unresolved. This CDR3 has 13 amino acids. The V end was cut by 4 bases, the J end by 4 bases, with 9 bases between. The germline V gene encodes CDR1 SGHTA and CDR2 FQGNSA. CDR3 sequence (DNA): TGTGCCAGCAGCTGGCGGAAATCAGATACGCAGTATTTT. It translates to CASSWRKSDTQYF.

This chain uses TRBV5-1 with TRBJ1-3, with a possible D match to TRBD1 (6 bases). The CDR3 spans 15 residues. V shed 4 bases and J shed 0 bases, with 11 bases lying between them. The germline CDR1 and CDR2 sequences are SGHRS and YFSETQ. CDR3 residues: CASSHTGFSGNTIYF. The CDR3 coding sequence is TGCGCCAGCAGCCACACAGGGTTCTCTGGAAACACCATATATTTT.

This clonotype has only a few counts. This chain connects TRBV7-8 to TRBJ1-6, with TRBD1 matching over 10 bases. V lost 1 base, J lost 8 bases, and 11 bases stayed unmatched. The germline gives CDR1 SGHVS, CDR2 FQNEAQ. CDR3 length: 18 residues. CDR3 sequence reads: CASSLGGTGVLGDSPLHF. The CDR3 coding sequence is TGTGCCAGCAGCTTAGGGGGGACAGGGGTTTTAGGCGATTCACCCCTCCACTTT.

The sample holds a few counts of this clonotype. CDR3 coding DNA: TGCAGTGCTTCAGGAGTCCACAATGAGCAGTTCTTC. The encoded protein is CSASGVHNEQFF. The chain uses TRBV20-1 and TRBJ2-1; D is uncertain. Deletions cut 5 bases from V and 5 bases from J, with 10 bases between. In germline, CDR1 is DFQATT, CDR2 SNEGSKA (reference sequence). The CDR3 is made up of 12 amino acids.

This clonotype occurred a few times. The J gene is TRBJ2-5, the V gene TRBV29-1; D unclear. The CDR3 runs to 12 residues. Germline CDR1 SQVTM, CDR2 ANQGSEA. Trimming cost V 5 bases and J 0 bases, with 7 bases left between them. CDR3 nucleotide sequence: TGCAGCGTTAAACAGTACCAAGAGACCCAGTACTTC. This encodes CSVKQYQETQYF.

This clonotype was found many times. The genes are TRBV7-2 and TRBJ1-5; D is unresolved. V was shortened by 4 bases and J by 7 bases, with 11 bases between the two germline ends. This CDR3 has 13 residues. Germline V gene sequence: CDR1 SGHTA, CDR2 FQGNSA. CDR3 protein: CASSSNLRQPQHF. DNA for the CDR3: TGTGCCAGCAGCTCCAATCTCAGGCAGCCCCAGCATTTT.

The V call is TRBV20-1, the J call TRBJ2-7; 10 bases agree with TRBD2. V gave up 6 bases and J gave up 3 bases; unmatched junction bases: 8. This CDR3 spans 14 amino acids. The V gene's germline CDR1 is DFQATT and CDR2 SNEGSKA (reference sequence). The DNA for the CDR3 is TGCAGTGCAACCGGGACTAGCGCCGGCTACGAGCAGTACTTC. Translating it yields CSATGTSAGYEQYF.

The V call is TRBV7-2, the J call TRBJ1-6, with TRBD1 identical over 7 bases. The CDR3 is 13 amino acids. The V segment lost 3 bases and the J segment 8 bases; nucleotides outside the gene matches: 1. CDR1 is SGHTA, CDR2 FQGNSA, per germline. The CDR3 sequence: CASSLQGDSPLHF. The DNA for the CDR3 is TGTGCCAGCAGCTTGCAGGGGGATTCACCCCTCCACTTT.

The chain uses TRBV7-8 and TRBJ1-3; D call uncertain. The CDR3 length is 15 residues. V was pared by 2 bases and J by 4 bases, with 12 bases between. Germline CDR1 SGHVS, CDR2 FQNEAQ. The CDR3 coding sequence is TGTGCCAGCAGCTTAAGTGGGTCTACAGGAAACACCATATATTTT. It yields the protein CASSLSGSTGNTIYF.

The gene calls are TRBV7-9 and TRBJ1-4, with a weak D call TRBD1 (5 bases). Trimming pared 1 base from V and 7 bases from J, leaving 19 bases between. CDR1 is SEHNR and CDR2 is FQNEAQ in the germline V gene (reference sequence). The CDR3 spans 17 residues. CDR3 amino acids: CASSLDGRSRGGEKLFF. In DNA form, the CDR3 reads TGTGCCAGCAGCTTAGACGGGAGAAGTAGGGGTGGTGAAAAACTGTTTTTT.

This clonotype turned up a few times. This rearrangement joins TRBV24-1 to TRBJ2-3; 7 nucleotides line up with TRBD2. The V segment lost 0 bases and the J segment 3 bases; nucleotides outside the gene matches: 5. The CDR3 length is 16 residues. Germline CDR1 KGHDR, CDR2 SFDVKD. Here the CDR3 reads CATSDLGGSGTDTQYF. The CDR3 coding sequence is TGTGCCACCAGTGATTTGGGCGGGAGCGGAACAGATACGCAGTATTTT.

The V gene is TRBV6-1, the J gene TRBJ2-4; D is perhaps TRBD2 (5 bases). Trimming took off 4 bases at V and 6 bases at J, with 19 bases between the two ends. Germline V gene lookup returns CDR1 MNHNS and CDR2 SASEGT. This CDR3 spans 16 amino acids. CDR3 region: CASSAWVGFEGNIQYF. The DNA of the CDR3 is TGTGCCAGCAGTGCATGGGTGGGTTTTGAGGGAAACATTCAGTACTTC.

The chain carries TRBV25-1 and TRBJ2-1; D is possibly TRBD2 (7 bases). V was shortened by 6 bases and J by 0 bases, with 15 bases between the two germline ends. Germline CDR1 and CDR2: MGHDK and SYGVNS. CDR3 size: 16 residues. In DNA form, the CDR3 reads TGTGCCAGCAGGGGGGGGGCAGGGAGCTCCTACAATGAGCAGTTCTTC. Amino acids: CASRGGAGSSYNEQFF. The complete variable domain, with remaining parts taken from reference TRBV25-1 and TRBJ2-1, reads EADIYQTPRYLVIGTGKKITLECSQTMGHDKMYWYQQDPGMELHLIHYSYGVNSTEKGDLSSESTVSRIRTEHFPLTLESARPSHTSQYLCASRGGAGSSYNEQFFGPGTRLTVL.

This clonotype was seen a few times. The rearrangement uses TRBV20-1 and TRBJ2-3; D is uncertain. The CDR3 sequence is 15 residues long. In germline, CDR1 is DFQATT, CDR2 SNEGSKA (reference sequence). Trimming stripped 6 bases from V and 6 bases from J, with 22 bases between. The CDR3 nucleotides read TGCAGTGCCCGAGATACCTTTAGAGTAAGGGATACGCAGTATTTT. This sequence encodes CSARDTFRVRDTQYF.

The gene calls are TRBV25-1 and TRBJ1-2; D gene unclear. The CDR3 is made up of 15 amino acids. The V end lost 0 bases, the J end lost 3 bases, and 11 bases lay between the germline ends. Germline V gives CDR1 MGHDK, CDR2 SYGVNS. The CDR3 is CASSEYGVNHYGYTF. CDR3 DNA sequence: TGTGCCAGCAGTGAATATGGAGTGAACCACTATGGCTACACCTTC.

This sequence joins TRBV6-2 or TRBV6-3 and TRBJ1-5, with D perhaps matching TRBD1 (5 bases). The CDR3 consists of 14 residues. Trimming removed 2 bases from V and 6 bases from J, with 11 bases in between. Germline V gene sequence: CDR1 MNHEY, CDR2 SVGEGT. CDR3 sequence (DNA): TGTGCCAGCAGTTACGGGGGTACAGGTCAGCCCCAGCATTTT. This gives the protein CASSYGGTGQPQHF.

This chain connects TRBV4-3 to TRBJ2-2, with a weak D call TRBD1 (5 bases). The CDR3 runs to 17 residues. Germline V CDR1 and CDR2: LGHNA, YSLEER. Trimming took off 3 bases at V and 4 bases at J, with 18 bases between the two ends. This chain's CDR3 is CASSQVHRKLITGELFF. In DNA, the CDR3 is TGCGCCAGCAGCCAGGTGCACAGGAAACTTATCACCGGGGAGCTGTTTTTT.

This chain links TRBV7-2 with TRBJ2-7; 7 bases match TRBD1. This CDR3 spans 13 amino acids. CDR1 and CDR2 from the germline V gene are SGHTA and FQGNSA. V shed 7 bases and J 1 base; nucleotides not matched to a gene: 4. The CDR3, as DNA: TGTGCCAGCACCAGGGACAGATCCTACGAGCAGTACTTC. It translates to CASTRDRSYEQYF.

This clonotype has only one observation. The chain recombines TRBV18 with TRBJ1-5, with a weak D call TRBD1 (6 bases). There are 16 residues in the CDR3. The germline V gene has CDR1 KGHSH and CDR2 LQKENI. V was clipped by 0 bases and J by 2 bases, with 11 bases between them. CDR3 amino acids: CASSPPGAGGNQPQHF. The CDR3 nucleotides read TGTGCCAGCTCACCACCGGGGGCGGGGGGCAATCAGCCCCAGCATTTT. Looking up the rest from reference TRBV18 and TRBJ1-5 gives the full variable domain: NAGVMQNPRHLVRRRGQEARLRCSPMKGHSHVYWYRQLPEEGLKFMVYLQKENIIDESGMPKERFSAEFPKEGPSILRIQQVVRGDSAAYFCASSPPGAGGNQPQHFGDGTRLSIL.

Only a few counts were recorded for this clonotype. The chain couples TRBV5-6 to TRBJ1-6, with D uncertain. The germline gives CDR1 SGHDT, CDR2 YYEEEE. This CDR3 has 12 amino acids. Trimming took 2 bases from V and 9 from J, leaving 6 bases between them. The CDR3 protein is CASSFGVSPLHF. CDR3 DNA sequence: TGTGCCAGCAGCTTCGGGGTTTCACCCCTCCACTTT.

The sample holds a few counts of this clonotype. CDR3 protein: CSARQGDTGELFF. The CDR3 DNA reads TGCAGCGCCCGACAGGGCGACACCGGGGAGCTGTTTTTT. This chain links TRBV20-1 with TRBJ2-2, with TRBD1 identical over 7 bases. The CDR3 is 13 residues long. Germline CDR1 reads DFQATT; CDR2 reads SNEGSKA (reference sequence).

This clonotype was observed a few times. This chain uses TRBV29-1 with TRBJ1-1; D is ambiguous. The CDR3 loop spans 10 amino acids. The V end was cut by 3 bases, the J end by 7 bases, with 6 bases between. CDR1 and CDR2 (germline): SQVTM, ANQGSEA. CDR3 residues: CSVEVLEAFF. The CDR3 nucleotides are TGCAGCGTTGAGGTGCTTGAAGCTTTCTTT. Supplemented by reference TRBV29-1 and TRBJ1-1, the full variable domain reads SAVISQKPSRDICQRGTSLTIQCQVDSQVTMMFWYRQQPGQSLTLIATANQGSEATYESGFVIDKFPISRPNLTFSTLTVSNMSPEDSSIYLCSVEVLEAFFGQGTRLTVV.

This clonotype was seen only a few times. The CDR3 bases are TGTGCCACCAGTGATCGGACTAGCGGGGGGACCGCAGATACGCAGTATTTT. Protein: CATSDRTSGGTADTQYF. The rearrangement uses TRBV24-1 and TRBJ2-3, with 14 bases that match TRBD2. The CDR3 loop spans 17 amino acids. Germline V gives CDR1 KGHDR, CDR2 SFDVKD. The V and J ends lost 3 bases and 4 bases, in that order; junction bases with no gene match: 5.

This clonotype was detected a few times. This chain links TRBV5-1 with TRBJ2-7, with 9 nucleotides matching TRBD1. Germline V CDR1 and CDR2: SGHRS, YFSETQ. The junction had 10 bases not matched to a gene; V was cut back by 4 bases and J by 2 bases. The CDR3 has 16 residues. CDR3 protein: CASSHEWGQGTYEQYF. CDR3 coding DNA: TGCGCCAGCAGCCACGAATGGGGACAGGGTACCTACGAGCAGTACTTC.

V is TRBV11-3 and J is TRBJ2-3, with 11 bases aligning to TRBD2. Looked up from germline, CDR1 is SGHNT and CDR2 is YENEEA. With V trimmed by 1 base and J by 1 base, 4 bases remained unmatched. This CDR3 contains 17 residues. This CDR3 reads CASSLVPTSGGTDTQYF. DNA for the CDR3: TGTGCCAGCAGCTTAGTTCCGACTAGCGGGGGCACAGATACGCAGTATTTT. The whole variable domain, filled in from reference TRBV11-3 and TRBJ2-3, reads EAGVVQSPRYKIIEKKQPVAFWCNPISGHNTLYWYLQNLGQGPELLIRYENEEAVDDSQLPKDRFSAERLKGVDSTLKIQPAELGDSAVYLCASSLVPTSGGTDTQYFGPGTRLTVL.

The CDR3 spells CASTLARNTDTQYF. Here the CDR3 DNA reads TGTGCCAGCACCCTGGCGAGGAATACAGATACGCAGTATTTT. The chain employs TRBV6-6 and TRBJ2-3; D unresolved. In germline, CDR1 is MNHNY, CDR2 SVGAGI (reference sequence). V lost 7 bases and J 3 bases, leaving 14 bases between the germline ends. The CDR3 is 14 residues long.

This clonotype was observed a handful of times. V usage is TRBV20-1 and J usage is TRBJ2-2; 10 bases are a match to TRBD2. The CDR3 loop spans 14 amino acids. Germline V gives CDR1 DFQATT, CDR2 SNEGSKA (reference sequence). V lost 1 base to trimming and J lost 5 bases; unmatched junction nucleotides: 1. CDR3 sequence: CSARVSGRTGELFF. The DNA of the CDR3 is TGCAGTGCTAGAGTTAGCGGGAGGACCGGGGAGCTGTTTTTT.

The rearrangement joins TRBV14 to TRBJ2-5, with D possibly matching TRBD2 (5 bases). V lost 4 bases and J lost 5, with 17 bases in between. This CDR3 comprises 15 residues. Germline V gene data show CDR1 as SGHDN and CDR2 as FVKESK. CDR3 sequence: CASSPEGMIRETQYF. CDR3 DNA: TGTGCCAGCAGCCCAGAGGGTATGATTAGGGAGACCCAGTACTTC.

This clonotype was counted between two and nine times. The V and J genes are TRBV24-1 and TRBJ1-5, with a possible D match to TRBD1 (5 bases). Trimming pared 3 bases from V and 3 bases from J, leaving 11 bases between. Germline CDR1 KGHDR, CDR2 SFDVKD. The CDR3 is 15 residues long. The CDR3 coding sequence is TGTGCCACCAGTGATGGGACCGAACACAATCAGCCCCAGCATTTT. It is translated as CATSDGTEHNQPQHF.